A single sample gave rise to the 18 T cell receptor beta chains below, sequenced in a study of T cells in Graves' hyperthyroidism and ophthalmopathy. The investigators amplified TCR beta CDR3 regions from RNA transcripts. Carried out on the TCR CDR3, a first-round RT-PCR used the HTBI primer set. Each CDR3 protein is one row after TCRdb ran MiXCR on the multiplex PCR reads. The sample has almost 500,000 distinct CDR3 sequences; 22% are singletons. Sequenced material: blood. These receptors were obtained from a woman in her sixties or seventies with Graves' ophthalmopathy.

V and J are TRBV29-1 and TRBJ2-1, with 11 bases aligning to TRBD2. The CDR3 extends over 16 amino acids. J lost 11 bases, V lost 4 bases, and 16 bases had no gene match. CDR1 is SQVTM, CDR2 ANQGSEA, per germline. The CDR3 bases are TGCAGCGTTGCTGAAGCCCTAGCGGGAGGTCTACGTAAGCAGTTCTTC. This encodes CSVAEALAGGLRKQFF.

About this clonotype: A much more abundant neighbour one base away suggests this may be a read error. The CDR3 sequence: CASSPIGINEQFF. Here the CDR3 DNA reads TGTGCCAGCAGTCCTATTGGGATCAATGAGCAGTTCTTC. V and J are TRBV2 and TRBJ2-1; the D is unclear. The CDR3 has 13 amino acids. CDR1 and CDR2 (germline): SNHLY, FYNNEI. V was shortened by 5 bases and J by 6 bases, with 11 bases between the two germline ends. Full variable domain (remainder filled in from reference TRBV2 and TRBJ2-1): EPEVTQTPSHQVTQMGQEVILRCVPISNHLYFYWYRQILGQKVEFLVSFYNNEISEKSEIFDDQFSVERPDGSNFTLKIRSTKLEDSAMYFCASSPIGINEQFFGPGTRLTVL.

In the case of this clonotype: A much more abundant neighbour one base away suggests this may be a read error. The chain is built from TRBV7-6 and TRBJ2-1; D tentatively fits TRBD1 or TRBD2 (6 bases each). The germline CDR1 and CDR2 sequences are SGHVS and FNYEAQ. CDR3 length equals 15 residues. For the CDR3, the DNA is TGTGCCAGCAGCCTCAATAGCGGAGGGGGGAATGAGCTGTTCTTC. It translates to CASSLNSGGGNELFF.

The chain carries TRBV5-1 and TRBJ2-7, with a tentative D call TRBD2 (6 bases). Trimming left V 5 bases short and J 2 bases short, with 17 bases between. Per germline, CDR1 SGHRS and CDR2 YFSETQ. The CDR3 sequence is 15 residues long. The CDR3 DNA reads TGCGCCAGCAGGTCTAGTGTAGCGGTTCCCTACGAGCAGTACTTC. Translated: CASRSSVAVPYEQYF. The variable domain in full, with the rest retrieved from reference TRBV5-1 and TRBJ2-7, is KAGVTQTPRYLIKTRGQQVTLSCSPISGHRSVSWYQQTPGQGLQFLFEYFSETQRNKGNFPGRFSGRQFSNSRSEMNVSTLELGDSALYLCASRSSVAVPYEQYFGPGTRLTVT.

This clonotype was recorded many times. The J gene is TRBJ1-2, the V gene TRBV6-1, with D perhaps matching TRBD1 (5 bases). CDR1 and CDR2 (germline): MNHNS, SASEGT. The length of the CDR3 is 14 residues. Trimming left V 7 bases short and J 8 bases short, with 20 bases between. In DNA form, the CDR3 reads TGTGCCAGCAATCGAAGGGACGAGTTCAGGGGCTACACCTTC. Translation: CASNRRDEFRGYTF.

This chain joins TRBV15 and TRBJ1-2; D unclear. The V and J ends lost 0 bases and 4 bases respectively, with 9 bases between them. From germline, CDR1 is LNHNV and CDR2 YYDKDF (reference sequence). There are 14 residues in the CDR3. CDR3 DNA: TGTGCCACCAGCAGAGAATTGCCAGTCTATGGCTACACCTTC. Protein: CATSRELPVYGYTF.

This clonotype was recorded at least ten times. The V call is TRBV9, the J call TRBJ1-6; D is uncertain. The V gene lost 2 bases and the J gene lost 6 bases, with 9 bases spanning the gap. Germline CDR1 is SGDLS and CDR2 is YYNGEE. CDR3 length: 14 residues. CDR3 amino acids: CASSVQALNSPLHF. CDR3 DNA sequence: TGTGCCAGCAGCGTGCAGGCACTTAATTCACCCCTCCACTTT.

This CDR3 is CASSHILGQPNYGYTF. The CDR3 DNA reads as TGTGCCAGCAGCCACATCCTGGGACAGCCTAACTATGGCTACACCTTC. V and J are TRBV7-9 and TRBJ1-2; 7 bases are shared with TRBD1. Germline CDR1 reads SEHNR; CDR2 reads FQNEAQ (reference sequence). With V trimmed by 5 bases and J by 0 bases, 9 bases remained unmatched. The CDR3 extends over 16 amino acids.

This clonotype was recorded a few times. This chain connects TRBV11-1 to TRBJ1-1, with TRBD1 as a possible D gene (5 bases). The length of the CDR3 is 14 residues. CDR1 SGHAT and CDR2 FQDESV come from the germline V gene (reference sequence). Trimming took 4 bases from V and 5 from J, leaving 14 bases between them. In DNA, the CDR3 is TGTGCCAGCAGCTGGGGGGGTAGTCGAACTGAAGCTTTCTTT. This gives the protein CASSWGGSRTEAFF.

The chain has TRBV5-6 and TRBJ2-7; 8 bases are a match to TRBD2. Per the germline V gene, CDR1 is SGHDT and CDR2 is YYEEEE. The CDR3 spans 17 residues. V was clipped by 4 bases and J by 2 bases; unmatched bases: 14. CDR3 nucleotide sequence: TGTGCCAGCAGCCTAATCGGGGGACTAGGCTCGACCTACGAGCAGTACTTC. Protein: CASSLIGGLGSTYEQYF. Looking up the rest from reference TRBV5-6 and TRBJ2-7 gives the full variable domain: DAGVTQSPTHLIKTRGQQVTLRCSPKSGHDTVSWYQQALGQGPQFIFQYYEEEERQRGNFPDRFSGHQFPNYSSELNVNALLLGDSALYLCASSLIGGLGSTYEQYFGPGTRLTVT.

This clonotype was seen a few times. CDR3 in DNA: TGTGCCAAACGTCCCGGGACTAGCGGGAGTACTTACGAGCAGTACTTC. This codes for CAKRPGTSGSTYEQYF. V and J are TRBV19 and TRBJ2-7; 14 bases are a match to TRBD2. The CDR3 extends over 16 amino acids. The V and J ends lost 10 bases and 4 bases, in that order; junction bases with no gene match: 12. The germline V gene encodes CDR1 LNHDA and CDR2 SQIVND (reference sequence).

This clonotype was detected ten times or more. The chain has TRBV7-9 and TRBJ1-1; D unresolved. The CDR3 is 14 amino acids. V lost 4 bases and J lost 0, with 9 bases in between. The germline gives CDR1 SEHNR, CDR2 FQNEAQ (reference sequence). CDR3 in amino acids: CASSSGLLNTEAFF. The CDR3, as DNA: TGTGCCAGCAGCTCTGGACTCCTGAACACTGAAGCTTTCTTT. Based on the CDR3 plus reference TRBV7-9 and TRBJ1-1, the full variable domain is DTGVSQNPRHKITKRGQNVTFRCDPISEHNRLYWYRQTLGQGPEFLTYFQNEAQLEKSRLLSDRFSAERPKGSFSTLEIQRTEQGDSAMYLCASSSGLLNTEAFFGQGTRLTVV.

The rearrangement joins TRBV3-1 to TRBJ2-7, with D possibly being TRBD1 (5 bases). The CDR3 has 14 amino acids. The V end lost 1 base, the J end lost 2 bases, and 9 bases lay between the germline ends. The germline V gene has CDR1 LGHDT and CDR2 YNNKEL (reference sequence). The CDR3 region has the DNA TGTGCCAGCAGCCAAGCGCTACAGGCCTACGAGCAGTACTTC. The encoded protein is CASSQALQAYEQYF.

The sample holds a few counts of this clonotype. The CDR3 sequence: CASSLSGAYPEQFF. The DNA for the CDR3 is TGTGCCAGCAGCTTAAGCGGGGCCTACCCGGAGCAGTTCTTC. The rearrangement joins TRBV7-2 to TRBJ2-1; TRBD2 agrees at 7 bases. In germline, CDR1 is SGHTA, CDR2 FQGNSA. The CDR3 is 14 residues long. V dropped 2 bases and J dropped 10; count of bases not matched to a gene: 8.

The chain has TRBV6-1 and TRBJ2-5; D remains unclear. Per germline, CDR1 MNHNS and CDR2 SASEGT. This CDR3 has 15 residues. V lost 1 base and J 4 bases, leaving 13 bases between the germline ends. CDR3 sequence (DNA): TGTGCCAGCAGTGAAGTCCCAGGCGTGCGAGAGACCCAGTACTTC. Translating gives CASSEVPGVRETQYF.

In its sample, this clonotype was seen many times. The chain has TRBV12-3 or TRBV12-4 and TRBJ1-5; D remains ambiguous. The CDR3 sequence is 15 residues long. V lost 5 bases and J 2 bases, leaving 13 bases between the germline ends. CDR3 region: CASSPYQSGNQPQHF. CDR3 nucleotide sequence: TGTGCCAGCAGTCCCTACCAGAGTGGCAATCAGCCCCAGCATTTT.

The table lists this clonotype with a few counts. The gene calls are TRBV30 and TRBJ2-3; 10 bases are a match to TRBD2. V gave up 5 bases and J gave up 1 base; unmatched junction bases: 0. CDR1 is GTSNPN and CDR2 is SVGIG in the germline V gene (reference sequence). The CDR3 has 13 amino acids. The CDR3 loop is CAWGLAGTDTQYF. CDR3 nucleotides: TGTGCCTGGGGACTAGCGGGCACAGATACGCAGTATTTT.

The chain links TRBV6-1 to TRBJ2-5; TRBD2 aligns across 8 bases. V shed 6 bases, J shed 5 bases, and the junction held 2 bases outside the gene matches. The CDR3 runs 12 residues. Germline V gene sequence: CDR1 MNHNS, CDR2 SASEGT. CDR3: CASRSGSETQYF. Written as DNA, the CDR3 is TGTGCCAGCAGGAGCGGGAGCGAGACCCAGTACTTC.